The source of this TCR beta chain is a study of radiotherapy plus CTLA-4 blockade in lung cancer. The assay was immunoSEQ multiplex PCR, and TCRdb's table has in-frame clones only and misses some. Of around 80,000 clones in the sample, around 76% were seen once. V shed 5 bases, J shed 6 bases, and the junction held 7 bases outside the gene matches. The CDR3 runs 16 residues. CDR1 and CDR2 (germline): LNHDA, SQIVND (reference sequence). Concerning this clone: As yet, its antigen is unknown.

Notes on the study in general: Reportedly, early blood T cell clone dynamics best predicted response, with interferon-beta.

The chain links TRBV19 to TRBJ2-1, with TRBD2 matching over 13 bases. The sequence was collected from a human donor with non-small cell lung cancer whose response to radiotherapy plus ipilimumab could not be evaluated. Some clones in this sample may be carry-over from other donors' samples. The source was peripheral blood, collected from a patient treated with radiotherapy plus ipilimumab. This CDR3 is CASSSRLAGGVNEQFF. In nucleotides, the CDR3 is TGTGCCAGTAGTTCCCGACTAGCGGGGGGAGTCAATGAGCAGTTCTTC.